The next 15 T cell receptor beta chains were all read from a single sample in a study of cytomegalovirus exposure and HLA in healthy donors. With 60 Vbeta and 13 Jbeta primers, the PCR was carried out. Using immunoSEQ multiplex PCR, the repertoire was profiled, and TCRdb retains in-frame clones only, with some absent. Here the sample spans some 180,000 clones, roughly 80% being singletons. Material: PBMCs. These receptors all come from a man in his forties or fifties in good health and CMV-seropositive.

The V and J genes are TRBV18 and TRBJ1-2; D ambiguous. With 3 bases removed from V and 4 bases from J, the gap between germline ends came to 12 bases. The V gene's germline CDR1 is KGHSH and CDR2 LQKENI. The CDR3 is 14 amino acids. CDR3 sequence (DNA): TGTGCCAGCTCACCGGCGGGTTCGGCCTATGGCTACACCTTC. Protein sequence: CASSPAGSAYGYTF.

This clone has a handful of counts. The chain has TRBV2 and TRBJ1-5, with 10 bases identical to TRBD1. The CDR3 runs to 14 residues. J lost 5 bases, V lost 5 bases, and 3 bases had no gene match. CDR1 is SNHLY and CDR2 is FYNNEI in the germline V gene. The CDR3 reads CASSLTGGDQPQHF. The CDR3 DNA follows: TGTGCCAGCAGTCTGACAGGGGGCGATCAGCCCCAGCATTTT.

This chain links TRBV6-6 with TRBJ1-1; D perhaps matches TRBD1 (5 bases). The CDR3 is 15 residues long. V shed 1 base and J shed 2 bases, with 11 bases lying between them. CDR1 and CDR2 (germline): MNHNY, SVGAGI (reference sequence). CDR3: CASSYWQGLNTEAFF. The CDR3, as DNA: TGTGCCAGCAGTTACTGGCAGGGACTAAACACTGAAGCTTTCTTT.

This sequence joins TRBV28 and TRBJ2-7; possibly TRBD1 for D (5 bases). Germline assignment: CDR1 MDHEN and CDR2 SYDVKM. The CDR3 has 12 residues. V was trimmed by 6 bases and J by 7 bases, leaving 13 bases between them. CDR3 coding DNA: TGTGCCAGCAGCTGGGGCAGGACAGAGCAGTACTTC. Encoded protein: CASSWGRTEQYF.

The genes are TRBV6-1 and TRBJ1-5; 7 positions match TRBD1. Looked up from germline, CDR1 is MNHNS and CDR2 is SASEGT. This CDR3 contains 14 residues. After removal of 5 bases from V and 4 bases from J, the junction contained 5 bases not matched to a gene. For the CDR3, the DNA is TGTGCCAGCAGTCTTGGACAGGTGAATCAGCCCCAGCATTTT. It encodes CASSLGQVNQPQHF.

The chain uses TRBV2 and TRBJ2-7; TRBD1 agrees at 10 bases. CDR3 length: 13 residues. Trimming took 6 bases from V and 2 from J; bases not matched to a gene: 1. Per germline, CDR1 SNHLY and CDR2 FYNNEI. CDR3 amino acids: CASRGTGAYEQYF. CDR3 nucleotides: TGTGCCAGCAGAGGGACAGGGGCCTACGAGCAGTACTTC.

The CDR3 DNA reads as TGTGCCAGTAGTATTGCGGGGTGGGGAACTGGGGCCAACGTCCTGACTTTC. Its protein product is CASSIAGWGTGANVLTF. The rearrangement links TRBV19 to TRBJ2-6, with D tentatively TRBD2 (6 bases). The CDR3 has 17 amino acids. The V gene lost 3 bases and the J gene lost 2 bases, with 14 bases spanning the gap. Germline lookup yields CDR1 LNHDA and CDR2 SQIVND (reference sequence).

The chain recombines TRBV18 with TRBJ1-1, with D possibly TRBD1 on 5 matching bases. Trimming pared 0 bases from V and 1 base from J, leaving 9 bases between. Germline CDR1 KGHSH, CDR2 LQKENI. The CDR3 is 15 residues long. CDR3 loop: CASSPPTGRNTEAFF. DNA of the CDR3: TGTGCCAGCTCACCACCCACAGGACGGAACACTGAAGCTTTCTTT.

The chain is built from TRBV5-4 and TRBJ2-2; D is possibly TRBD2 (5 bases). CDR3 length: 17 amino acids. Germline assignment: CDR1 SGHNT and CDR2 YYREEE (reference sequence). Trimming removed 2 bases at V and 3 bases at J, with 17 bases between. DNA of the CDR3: TGTGCCAGCAGCTTTGAAATGGTGGATAGCGACACCGGGGAGCTGTTTTTT. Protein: CASSFEMVDSDTGELFF.

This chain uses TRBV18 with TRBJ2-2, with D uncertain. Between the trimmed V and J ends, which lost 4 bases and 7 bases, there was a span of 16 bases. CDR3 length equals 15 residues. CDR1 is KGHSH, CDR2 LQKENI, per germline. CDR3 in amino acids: CASSLRSPGGGELFF. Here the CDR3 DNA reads TGTGCCAGCTCACTCAGGTCACCCGGTGGCGGGGAGCTGTTTTTT.

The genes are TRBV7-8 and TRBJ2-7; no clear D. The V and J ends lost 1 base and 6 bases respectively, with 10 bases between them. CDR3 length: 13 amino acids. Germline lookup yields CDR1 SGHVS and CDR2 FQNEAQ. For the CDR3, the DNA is TGTGCCAGCAGCTTAGATGCAGGCTCCGAGCAGTACTTC. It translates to CASSLDAGSEQYF.

CDR3 sequence (DNA): TGTGCCAGCAGTTATAGCGGGAGGATGGATACGCAGTATTTT. Its protein product is CASSYSGRMDTQYF. The chain links TRBV6-1 to TRBJ2-3; 10 bases map to TRBD2. This CDR3 region has 14 residues. The V gene's germline CDR1 is MNHNS and CDR2 SASEGT. Germline trimming cut 5 bases from V and 6 bases from J; bases unmatched to any gene: 5.

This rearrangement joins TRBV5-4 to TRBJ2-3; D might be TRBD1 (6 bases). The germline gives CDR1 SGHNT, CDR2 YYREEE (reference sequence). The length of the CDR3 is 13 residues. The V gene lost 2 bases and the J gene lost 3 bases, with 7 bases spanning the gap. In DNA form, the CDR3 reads TGTGCCAGCAGCTTACAGGGTACAGATACGCAGTATTTT. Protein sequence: CASSLQGTDTQYF.

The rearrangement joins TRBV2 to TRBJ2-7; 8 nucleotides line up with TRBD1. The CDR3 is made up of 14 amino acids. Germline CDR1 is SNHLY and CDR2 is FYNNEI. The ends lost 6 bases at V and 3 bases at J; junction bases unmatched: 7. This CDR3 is CASRYTGGLYEQYF. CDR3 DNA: TGTGCCAGCAGGTATACAGGGGGGCTCTACGAGCAGTACTTC.

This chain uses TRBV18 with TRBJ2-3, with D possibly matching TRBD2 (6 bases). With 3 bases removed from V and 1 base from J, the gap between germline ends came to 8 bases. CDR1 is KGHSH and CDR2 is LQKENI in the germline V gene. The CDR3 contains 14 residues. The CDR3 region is CASSPSGRTDTQYF. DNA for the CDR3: TGTGCCAGCTCACCCAGCGGGCGCACAGATACGCAGTATTTT.